This record covers a single TCR beta chain. V shed 2 bases and J shed 3 bases, with 11 bases lying between them. Germline assignment: CDR1 SGHVS and CDR2 FQNEAQ. The CDR3 is 15 residues long. The data were taken from a study of T-cell reconstitution after alpha-beta-depleted transplantation in children. Molecular barcoding with unique molecular identifiers was used for the TCRbeta library. TCRdb re-called the PCR reads through MiXCR, storing one row per CDR3 protein. The table lists roughly 74,000 distinct CDR3 sequences, 15% to 20% of them singletons. This specimen consisted of PBMCs, mostly from graft donor cells, obtained 360 days after TCRalphabeta/CD19-depleted stem cell transplant. The receptor was derived from a male patient aged 2 to 9 who had a stem cell transplant for acute lymphoblastic leukemia, so the T cells may come from the graft donor. The chain has TRBV7-8 and TRBJ2-1; D remains unclear. CDR3 sequence: CASSLSSTFYNEQFF. The CDR3, as DNA: TGTGCCAGCAGCTTATCCTCGACATTCTACAATGAGCAGTTCTTC.